The rows below give T cell receptor beta chains drawn from one sample of a study of neurological immune-mediated disorders. TCRdb reprocessed the 5' RACE reads with MiXCR, giving one entry per CDR3 protein. The table records more than 15,000 distinct CDR3 sequences, less than 15% of them present only once. The sequencing input was CD4+ T cells from blood. The receptors derive from an older woman with HTLV-1-associated myelopathy (HAM/TSP). CDR3s include the opening cysteine and the closing phenylalanine or tryptophan. D genes are given only for firm matches. For some rows the clone size is stated as once, few or many, or as a class when expanded; others skip it.

len	d_gene	abundance	v_gene	j_gene	CDR3aa	CDR3nt
12	.	many	TRBV6-6	TRBJ1-3	CASRGGGNTIYF	TGTGCCAGCAGGGGAGGTGGAAACACCATATATTTT
13	.	many	TRBV5-1	TRBJ2-1	CASSSERSNEQFF	TGCGCCAGCAGCTCCGAGAGGTCCAATGAGCAGTTCTTC
15	TRBD1	few	TRBV5-6	TRBJ1-6	CASSRDRGYNSPLHF	TGTGCCAGCAGCAGGGACAGAGGGTATAATTCACCCCTCCACTTT
12	.	many	TRBV20-1	TRBJ2-7	CSARRDSYEQYF	TGCAGTGCTAGAAGGGATTCCTACGAGCAGTACTTC
18	TRBD1	many	TRBV9	TRBJ2-3	CASSAVVVLQGEADTQYF	TGTGCCAGCAGCGCGGTAGTAGTTCTCCAGGGGGAAGCAGATACGCAGTATTTT
14	.	many	TRBV20-1	TRBJ1-5	CSARDVGANQPQHF	TGCAGTGCTAGAGATGTGGGGGCGAATCAGCCCCAGCATTTT
14	TRBD1	few	TRBV7-6	TRBJ2-7	CASSPGTATYEQYF	TGTGCCAGCAGCCCCGGGACAGCAACATACGAGCAGTACTTC
14	TRBD2	many	TRBV20-1	TRBJ2-1	CSAGLGGAANEQFF	TGCAGTGCTGGCCTCGGGGGGGCGGCCAATGAGCAGTTCTTC
16	TRBD2	medium-sized	TRBV2	TRBJ2-7	CASSGTSGRKGYEQYF	TGTGCCAGCAGTGGGACTAGCGGGAGAAAAGGCTACGAGCAGTACTTC
13	.	many	TRBV20-1	TRBJ2-3	CSHRASSTDTQYF	TGCAGTCACCGGGCTAGTAGCACAGATACGCAGTATTTT
15	TRBD1	many	TRBV6-1	TRBJ1-5	CASGDRDRSYQPQHF	TGTGCCAGCGGGGACAGGGACCGTTCTTATCAGCCCCAGCATTTT
16	.	many	TRBV7-8	TRBJ1-2	CASSSHRQTNNYGYTF	TGTGCCAGCAGCTCACACCGACAGACCAATAACTATGGCTACACCTTC
15	.	many	TRBV6-6	TRBJ1-2	CASTGALVLNYGYTF	TGTGCCAGCACAGGGGCATTAGTTCTTAACTATGGCTACACCTTC
13	.	many	TRBV5-1	TRBJ2-1	CASSLVSYNEQFF	TGCGCCAGCAGCTTGGTTTCCTACAATGAGCAGTTCTTC
14	TRBD2	.	TRBV20-1	TRBJ2-1	CSAPSGYSYNEQFF	TGCAGTGCCCCTAGCGGGTACTCCTACAATGAGCAGTTCTTC
15	TRBD2	many	TRBV20-1	TRBJ2-7	CSARGGQRGSYEQYF	TGCAGTGCTAGGGGTGGGCAGCGGGGGTCCTACGAGCAGTACTTC
16	.	.	TRBV20-1	TRBJ2-3	CSARFPSWGITDTQYF	TGCAGTGCTAGGTTCCCTAGCTGGGGTATCACAGATACGCAGTATTTT
11	.	.	TRBV20-1	TRBJ1-1	CGTIVNTEAFF	TGCGGGACTATAGTGAACACTGAAGCTTTCTTT
14	TRBD1	many	TRBV5-1	TRBJ2-7	CASRLTGDSYEQYF	TGCGCCAGCAGGTTGACAGGGGACTCCTACGAGCAGTACTTC
15	TRBD1	many	TRBV24-1	TRBJ1-4	CATSDGQGENEKLFF	TGTGCCACCAGTGACGGACAGGGGGAGAATGAAAAACTGTTTTTT
14	.	many	TRBV2	TRBJ2-3	CASSQTRSADTQYF	TGTGCCAGCAGTCAGACTAGGTCTGCAGATACGCAGTATTTT
13	TRBD1	many	TRBV11-2	TRBJ1-2	CASSLTGGYGYTF	TGTGCCAGCAGCCTTACAGGGGGATATGGCTACACCTTC
13	.	many	TRBV7-8	TRBJ2-3	CASSLAGSNTQYF	TGTGCCAGCAGCTTAGCTGGCAGCAATACGCAGTATTTT
14	.	.	TRBV19	TRBJ2-3	CASRGLLHTDTQYF	TGTGCCAGTAGGGGACTGCTTCACACAGATACGCAGTATTTT
15	TRBD1	many	TRBV24-1	TRBJ1-2	CATSDARDRDGGYTF	TGTGCCACCAGTGACGCCAGGGACAGGGACGGTGGCTACACCTTC
14	.	many	TRBV25-1	TRBJ2-3	CASSPRRGPDTQYF	TGTGCCAGCAGCCCTCGGAGGGGTCCAGATACGCAGTATTTT
15	TRBD2	many	TRBV11-2	TRBJ2-2	CANSALAANTGELFF	TGTGCCAACAGCGCACTAGCGGCGAACACCGGGGAGCTGTTTTTT
13	.	many	TRBV19	TRBJ2-7	CASSKQVNYEQYF	TGTGCCAGTAGTAAACAGGTTAACTACGAGCAGTACTTC
15	TRBD2	many	TRBV5-1	TRBJ2-7	CASSPGREGFNEQYF	TGCGCCAGCAGCCCCGGCAGGGAGGGTTTCAACGAGCAGTACTTC
13	.	many	TRBV20-1	TRBJ2-2	CSASKGVTGELFF	TGCAGTGCTAGTAAGGGGGTCACCGGGGAGCTGTTTTTT
12	.	many	TRBV18	TRBJ1-1	CASSPQGTEAFF	TGTGCCAGCTCACCACAGGGTACTGAAGCTTTCTTT
14	.	many	TRBV27	TRBJ1-2	CASSPTGPLYGYTF	TGTGCCAGCAGTCCGACCGGGCCGCTCTATGGCTACACCTTC
14	.	many	TRBV7-2	TRBJ2-3	CASSLAWGTDTQYF	TGTGCCAGCAGCTTAGCCTGGGGCACAGATACGCAGTATTTT
18	TRBD2	many	TRBV5-6	TRBJ2-7	CASSLEGLGLAQTNEQYF	TGTGCCAGCAGCTTGGAAGGGCTGGGACTAGCGCAGACCAACGAGCAGTACTTC
14	.	.	TRBV20-1	TRBJ2-3	CSAMYGGSTDTQYF	TGCAGTGCTATGTACGGAGGTAGCACAGATACGCAGTATTTT
17	TRBD2	many	TRBV5-1	TRBJ2-7	CASSTRLLTSAPGGQYF	TGCGCCAGCAGCACGCGACTCCTGACTAGCGCACCCGGGGGGCAGTACTTC
15	TRBD2	once	TRBV4-1	TRBJ2-3	CASSLMGGSTDTQYF	TGCGCCAGCAGCCTAATGGGAGGGAGCACAGATACGCAGTATTTT
14	.	many	TRBV29-1	TRBJ1-5	CSVAAGVGNQPQHF	TGCAGCGTTGCCGCAGGGGTTGGCAATCAGCCCCAGCATTTT
15	TRBD1	many	TRBV5-1	TRBJ1-2	CASSSRQGQIYGYTF	TGCGCCAGCAGCTCCAGACAGGGGCAAATCTATGGCTACACCTTC
14	.	many	TRBV29-1	TRBJ1-2	CSVLEDARNYGYTF	TGCAGCGTCCTTGAAGACGCCAGAAACTATGGCTACACCTTC
11	.	many	TRBV20-1	TRBJ1-1	CSATGGTEAFF	TGCAGTGCCACGGGGGGCACTGAAGCTTTCTTT
14	TRBD2	few	TRBV7-2	TRBJ2-3	CASSLVGTKDTQYF	TGTGCCAGCAGCTTAGTGGGGACTAAAGATACGCAGTATTTT